This paragraph reports one T cell receptor (beta chain). These data originate in a study of technical replicates of blood from a few donors. The CDR3 runs to 15 residues. V dropped 4 bases and J dropped 0; count of bases not matched to a gene: 6. Germline V lookup: CDR1 SGHRS, CDR2 YFSETQ. Profiling relied on immunoSEQ multiplex PCR, and the TCRdb table lists in-frame clones only, not all of them. The sample carries under 90,000 clones, roughly 93% recorded once. Material for sequencing was T cells isolated from PBMCs. This clonotype was sampled from a human donor in good health. The genes are TRBV5-1 and TRBJ1-1; 7 bases map to TRBD1. This CDR3 reads CASSVAGGLNTEAFF. CDR3 coding DNA: TGCGCCAGCAGCGTGGCAGGGGGTTTGAACACTGAAGCTTTCTTT.